This entry features one TCR beta chain sequence. Its target is not known. V trimming: 4 bases; J trimming: 1 base; junction bases outside the gene matches: 10. Germline values: CDR1 SGHDT, CDR2 YYEEEE. The CDR3 is 19 residues long. The data originate from a study of cytomegalovirus exposure and HLA in healthy donors. The donors belonged to the approximately 120-subject validation cohort, separate from the roughly 600-subject first cohort. The study's findings and limits: Cytomegalovirus association was assigned to more than 150 TCR beta chains.

Sequenced by immunoSEQ multiplex PCR; TCRdb stores in-frame clones only, minus some. The sample has 220,000 or so clones; around four fifths are singletons. The sample was PBMCs. The clonotype comes from a woman between 18 and 29 years old in good health and CMV-seronegative. The chain combines TRBV5-6 with TRBJ2-1, with TRBD2 identical over 14 bases. In DNA form, the CDR3 reads TGTGCCAGCAGCCCCTCCCGACTAGCGGGAGGGGGGTCCTACAATGAGCAGTTCTTC. Its translation is CASSPSRLAGGGSYNEQFF. The variable domain in full, with the rest retrieved from reference TRBV5-6 and TRBJ2-1, is DAGVTQSPTHLIKTRGQQVTLRCSPKSGHDTVSWYQQALGQGPQFIFQYYEEEERQRGNFPDRFSGHQFPNYSSELNVNALLLGDSALYLCASSPSRLAGGGSYNEQFFGPGTRLTVL.